The clone carrying this T cell receptor beta chain has only a few counts. The antigen remains undetermined. The repertoire was sequenced with immunoSEQ multiplex PCR; TCRdb's copy has only in-frame clones and lacks some. Of approximately 77,000 clones in the sample, about 89% are singletons; the top ten hold around 1.5%. This sample was taken from a study of OX40 agonist ivuxolimab in advanced cancers. Notes on the study in general: The antigen specificity of the peripheral T cells (those that were expanded) was not determined. Some patients without response likewise showed low normalized clonal expansion.

The ends were cut back, 10 bases at V and 3 bases at J, with 15 bases in the middle. Per germline, CDR1 ENHRY and CDR2 SYGVKD. The CDR3 has 14 residues. Blood got drawn at baseline, again on cycle 4 day 1, and then on cycle 7 day 1. The receptor was isolated from an adult with an advanced solid tumor such as melanoma, head and neck, liver or kidney cancer. The sample was CD4+ or CD8+ T cells sorted from blood, taken in a trial of the OX40 agonist ivuxolimab. The V gene is TRBV10-3, the J gene TRBJ2-2; D might be TRBD1 (7 bases). CDR3 sequence (DNA): TGTGCCACCAGACAGGGAGGTGACACCGGGGAGCTGTTTTTT. Its protein product is CATRQGGDTGELFF.